This paragraph reports one T cell receptor (beta chain). Assay: immunoSEQ multiplex PCR; the TCRdb copy retains only in-frame clones and omits some. The sample lists roughly 200,000 clones, 75% to 90% occurring once. This entry belongs to a study of blood T cell repertoires in COVID-19. The wider study: Italy, Spain and the United States were the sources of the convalescent and acute COVID-19 samples.

Per the germline V gene, CDR1 is MGHRA and CDR2 is YSYEKL. This CDR3 comprises 12 residues. Trimming left V 0 bases short and J 6 bases short, with 5 bases between. Those enrolled, adults aged about 18 to 89 years, came from some 23 US areas. Allocation to cohorts depended on clinical history reported by the participants. The material sequenced was PBMCs or T cells enriched from blood (not recorded which). The V and J genes are TRBV4-1 and TRBJ2-5; D unclear. The TCR comes from a man in his forties or fifties who had recovered from COVID-19. CDR3 residues: CASSQEAQTQYF. For the CDR3, the DNA is TGCGCCAGCAGCCAAGAAGCCCAGACCCAGTACTTC.